The 21 T cell receptor beta chains listed next were all sequenced from one sample in a study of blood T cells in healthy people across ages. Primers used in a second PCR of roughly 7 to 12 cycles were a sample-barcoded 5' primer and a J-beta primer mix. TCRdb reanalysed the 5' RACE reads using MiXCR and keeps one entry per CDR3 protein. Of some 880,000 distinct CDR3 sequences listed, 35% to 40% were seen once; the top ten hold over 10%. The sequenced material came from blood. These receptors were collected from a man between 18 and 35 years old in good health.

The V call is TRBV5-1, the J call TRBJ2-7; 7 positions agree with TRBD2. The V segment lost 5 bases and the J segment 7 bases; nucleotides outside the gene matches: 18. Germline loops: CDR1 SGHRS, CDR2 YFSETQ. The CDR3 covers 16 residues. The CDR3 loop reads CASRRLAELSYNEQYF. In DNA form, the CDR3 reads TGCGCCAGCAGGCGACTAGCCGAATTGTCCTACAATGAGCAGTACTTC.

V usage is TRBV6-2 or TRBV6-3 and J usage is TRBJ2-1, with 7 positions matching TRBD1. The CDR3 extends over 18 amino acids. Germline CDR1 and CDR2: MNHEY and SVGEGT. Losses at the gene ends were 1 base for V and 3 bases for J; bases not matched to a gene: 12. CDR3 sequence reads: CASSYFVKGAFDYNEQFF. In DNA, the CDR3 is TGTGCCAGCAGTTACTTTGTCAAGGGGGCCTTCGACTACAATGAGCAGTTCTTC.

This clonotype was found many times. The chain is built from TRBV7-2 and TRBJ2-1, with 10 bases matching TRBD2. The CDR3 runs to 15 residues. The V and J ends lost 4 bases and 8 bases, in that order; junction bases with no gene match: 8. Germline V CDR1 and CDR2: SGHTA, FQGNSA. The CDR3 nucleotides are TGTGCCAGCAGCTCGATAACCGGGACTAGCGATGAGCAGTTCTTC. Amino acid sequence: CASSSITGTSDEQFF.

V gene TRBV7-2 combines with J gene TRBJ2-7; D might be TRBD1 or TRBD2, each matching 5 bases. With the DNA end fitting TRBJ2-4 better, the J assignment may be wrong. Germline values: CDR1 SGHTA, CDR2 FQGNSA. The CDR3 totals 16 residues. For the CDR3, the DNA is TGTGCCAGCAGCTTAGGGGTGTGGGGGTTTTTTGACATTCAGTACTTC. It encodes CASSLGVWGFFDIQYF.

The chain carries TRBV7-7 and TRBJ2-1; no clear D. This CDR3 contains 13 residues. Germline-derived CDR1 and CDR2 are SSHAT and FNYEAQ (reference sequence). V shed 5 bases and J shed 5 bases, with 10 bases lying between them. DNA of the CDR3: TGTGCCAGCAGCGCGACTCATAACAATGAGCAGTTCTTC. Residues: CASSATHNNEQFF.

Remarks on this clonotype: This may come from a read error, since a much larger clone is one base off. The V and J genes are TRBV20-1 and TRBJ2-1; D uncertain. The CDR3 has 17 residues. Germline CDR1 is DFQATT and CDR2 is SNEGSKA (reference sequence). The CDR3 region is CSATPHPDSSHYNKQFF. DNA of the CDR3: TGCAGTGCTACCCCCCATCCGGATTCCTCCCACTACAATAAGCAGTTCTTC.

About this clonotype: This clone may be a read error of a much larger clone one base away. CDR3 amino acids: CASRSQGYEQYF. The CDR3 nucleotides read TGTGCCAGCAGGTCACAGGGATATGAGCAGTACTTC. The gene calls are TRBV12-3 or TRBV12-4 and TRBJ2-7; weak D call: TRBD1 (6 bases). The germline V and J ends were trimmed by 6 bases and 7 bases, with 13 bases remaining between them. The CDR3 consists of 12 residues.

This chain uses TRBV7-2 with TRBJ2-5, with 8 bases that match TRBD1. The CDR3 loop spans 19 amino acids. With 1 base clipped from V and 9 bases from J, the junction kept 22 bases outside the gene matches. The germline V gene encodes CDR1 SGHTA and CDR2 FQGNSA. The DNA of the CDR3 is TGTGCCAGCAGCTTAGTCCTGCTGATCCGGACAGGGAGTGGGGGGTCCCAGTACTTC. Its protein is CASSLVLLIRTGSGGSQYF.

This clonotype appeared a single time. The chain has TRBV30 and TRBJ1-6; D uncertain. The germline CDR1 and CDR2 sequences are GTSNPN and SVGIG (reference sequence). Trimming removed 4 bases at V and 7 bases at J, with 8 bases between. The CDR3 runs 12 residues. Written as DNA, the CDR3 is TGTGCCTGGACCGGGTTCAATTCACCCCTCCACTTT. This encodes CAWTGFNSPLHF.

The chain employs TRBV20-1 and TRBJ2-4, with TRBD1 as a possible D gene (6 bases). The DNA end is a closer match to TRBJ2-7, so the J assignment may be wrong. CDR3 length equals 14 residues. Germline CDR1 and CDR2: DFQATT and SNEGSKA (reference sequence). The CDR3 nucleotides read TGCAGCAAACTAGGCAGAGGGGGAACCTACGAGCAGTACTTC. Protein: CSKLGRGGTYEQYF.

Note on this clonotype: It may be a read error: a sequence one base away is much more abundant. The chain has TRBV12-3 or TRBV12-4 and TRBJ2-7, with 7 bases identical to TRBD2. This CDR3 region has 14 residues. Trimming removed 7 bases from V and 0 bases from J; junction bases left unmatched: 6. Here the CDR3 reads CASNPGGGSYEQYF. The CDR3 bases are TGTGCCAGCAATCCTGGGGGGGGCTCCTACGAGCAGTACTTC.

The genes are TRBV20-1 and TRBJ1-1, with D uncertain. Germline CDR1 is DFQATT and CDR2 is SNEGSKA (reference sequence). The CDR3 is 17 amino acids. Trimming took off 2 bases at V and 2 bases at J, with 21 bases between the two ends. This chain's CDR3 is CSARRRVGGPQNTEAFF. The CDR3 nucleotides are TGCAGTGCTAGACGTCGTGTGGGTGGTCCGCAAAACACTGAAGCTTTCTTT.

The chain employs TRBV29-1 and TRBJ2-3, with D perhaps matching TRBD2 (5 bases). Trimming stripped 1 base from V and 2 bases from J, with 10 bases between. The CDR3 is 14 amino acids. Germline CDR1 SQVTM, CDR2 ANQGSEA. The DNA for the CDR3 is TGCAGCGTTGAAGTGTCTGGACTCACAGATACGCAGTATTTT. Amino acid sequence: CSVEVSGLTDTQYF.

V and J are TRBV12-3 or TRBV12-4 and TRBJ1-4; the D is unclear. This CDR3 has 14 amino acids. The V end lost 5 bases, the J end lost 7 bases, and 14 bases lay between the germline ends. CDR3 residues: CASSVSRSGEKLFF. CDR3 coding DNA: TGTGCCAGCAGTGTCTCCAGGTCTGGTGAAAAACTGTTTTTT.

The CDR3 spells CASSQAVGRLQETQYF. In DNA form, the CDR3 reads TGCGCCAGCAGCCAAGCAGTAGGCAGGCTACAAGAGACCCAGTACTTC. The rearrangement uses TRBV4-1 and TRBJ2-5; D is unresolved. V lost 1 base and J lost 2, with 14 bases in between. This CDR3 has 16 residues. Germline CDR1 is MGHRA and CDR2 is YSYEKL.

V gene TRBV25-1 combines with J gene TRBJ2-5; 8 bases line up with TRBD2. This CDR3 has 14 amino acids. J gave up 0 bases and V 6 bases, and 3 bases lay outside the gene matches. CDR1 is MGHDK and CDR2 is SYGVNS in the germline V gene. CDR3 in amino acids: CASSTGGYQETQYF. The DNA for the CDR3 is TGTGCCAGCAGCACGGGAGGGTACCAAGAGACCCAGTACTTC.

The chain has TRBV14 and TRBJ1-6; TRBD1 is a possible D gene (5 bases). This CDR3 is built from 15 residues. V lost 4 bases, J lost 8 bases, and 15 bases lay in between. CDR1 and CDR2 from the germline V gene are SGHDN and FVKESK. The CDR3 here is CASSPRAVSDSPLHF. CDR3 coding DNA: TGTGCCAGCAGCCCCAGGGCCGTCTCGGATTCACCCCTCCACTTT.

The J gene is TRBJ2-3, the V gene TRBV12-5; D uncertain. The length of the CDR3 is 12 residues. V was clipped by 8 bases and J by 0 bases, with 6 bases between them. The germline gives CDR1 LGHNT, CDR2 FRNRAP. Here the CDR3 DNA reads TGTGCTAGTCTCTACAGCACAGATACGCAGTATTTT. Residues: CASLYSTDTQYF.

The CDR3 region has the DNA TGTGCTTCCCGGCTAGCGGGGGCTAGCACAGATACGCAGTATTTT. Its translation: CASRLAGASTDTQYF. The chain is built from TRBV30 and TRBJ2-3; 10 bases agree with TRBD2. CDR1 is GTSNPN, CDR2 SVGIG, per germline (reference sequence). This CDR3 is 15 amino acids long.

The chain recombines TRBV5-1 with TRBJ2-1; a possible D gene is TRBD1 (6 bases). Trimming cost V 1 base and J 2 bases, with 10 bases left between them. The CDR3 covers 15 residues. The germline CDR1 and CDR2 sequences are SGHRS and YFSETQ. CDR3 residues: CASSLRQVAYNEQFF. CDR3 DNA: TGCGCCAGCAGCTTGAGACAGGTGGCCTACAATGAGCAGTTCTTC.

This chain joins TRBV11-2 and TRBJ2-7; TRBD2 might be the D (5 bases). The J call may be incorrect, as the DNA end agrees better with TRBJ2-4. This CDR3 is 15 amino acids long. The germline V gene encodes CDR1 SGHAT and CDR2 FQNNGV. CDR3 region: CASSLERTSRDIQYF. The CDR3 bases are TGTGCCAGCAGCTTAGAACGGACTTCACGTGACATTCAGTACTTC.